This TCR beta chain was retrieved from a study of blood T cell repertoires in COVID-19. Overall study: Donors in the United States, Italy and Spain gave samples during acute or convalescent COVID-19. T cells, B-cell-depleted T cells, or PBMCs provided the cDNA or gDNA that served as material.

In the original analysis: Nucleated cell number was recorded as an estimate derived from reference gene primer amplification. The assay was immunoSEQ multiplex PCR, and TCRdb's table has in-frame clones only and misses some. The V and J calls and clone size were taken over from that table, and D and trimming were inferred from the DNA. The sample consists of approximately 260,000 clones, around 86% of them appearing once. V was clipped by 2 bases and J by 0 bases, with 7 bases between them. CDR3 length: 15 amino acids. Germline lookup yields CDR1 SGHVS and CDR2 FQNEAQ. The chain links TRBV7-8 to TRBJ2-2; D is unresolved. The source of this sequence is a man aged 50-59 years with acute or convalescent COVID-19. The sequencing sample was made of peripheral blood. The CDR3 coding sequence is TGTGCCAGCAGCTTACACACCTCGAACACCGGGGAGCTGTTTTTT. Amino acids: CASSLHTSNTGELFF. Filled out from reference TRBV7-8 and TRBJ2-2, the complete variable domain reads GAGVSQSPRYKVAKRGQDVALRCDPISGHVSLFWYQQALGQGPEFLTYFQNEAQLDKSGLPSDRFFAERPEGSVSTLKIQRTQQEDSAVYLCASSLHTSNTGELFFGEGSRLTVL.